The source of this T cell receptor beta chain is a study of high-grade serous ovarian cancer treatment subgroups. Study-level points and caveats: Higher neoantigen levels went with greater TCR clonal relatedness.

Germline V gene data show CDR1 as MNHEY and CDR2 as SMNVEV (reference sequence). V gave up 0 bases and J gave up 9 bases, with 9 bases separating them. CDR3 length equals 13 residues. Repertoires were generated with immunoSEQ multiplex PCR, while TCRdb's copy carries only in-frame clones and drops some. Here the sample spans about 12,000 clones, over 75% being singletons. Of note for this clone: Its antigen is undetermined.

Tumor samples were taken before definitive surgery or chemotherapy. This TCR derives from a human donor with high-grade serous ovarian cancer. The sequencing sample was made of tumor tissue. The gene calls are TRBV27 and TRBJ1-5; D gene ambiguous. The CDR3 spells CASSLSSSWPQHF. The CDR3 DNA reads TGTGCCAGCAGTTTATCGAGCTCGTGGCCCCAGCATTTT.